Shown below are 22 T cell receptor beta chains from a single sample sequenced in a study of blood T cells in healthy people across ages. A sample-barcoded 5' primer and a J-beta primer mix were used in a second PCR of roughly 6 to 11 cycles. One entry per CDR3 protein, called by TCRdb with MiXCR from the 5' RACE reads. The table lists roughly 2 million distinct CDR3 sequences, about 50% of them singletons, with over 2% in the top ten. Sequencing used blood. The receptor source for this set is a woman aged 40 to 50 in good health.

This clonotype is a singleton in its sample. The rearrangement joins TRBV11-2 to TRBJ2-5; no reliable D call. The CDR3 contains 14 residues. V dropped 1 base and J dropped 11 bases, with 17 bases sitting between them. Germline V gene lookup returns CDR1 SGHAT and CDR2 FQNNGV. This CDR3 is CASSLGVSVTEQYF. CDR3 nucleotide sequence: TGTGCCAGCAGCTTAGGAGTGTCAGTTACTGAGCAGTACTTC.

The gene calls are TRBV11-2 and TRBJ2-1; tentative D call: TRBD1 (6 bases). With 0 bases removed from V and 11 bases from J, the gap between germline ends came to 11 bases. The length of the CDR3 is 13 residues. Germline-derived CDR1 and CDR2 are SGHAT and FQNNGV. The CDR3 sequence: CASSLDWTDKQFF. Here the CDR3 DNA reads TGTGCCAGCAGCTTAGATTGGACAGACAAGCAGTTCTTC.

The DNA for the CDR3 is TGCAGTGCTAGGCCGAGGGCGACCGGAGCAGACTATGGCTACACCTTC. As protein: CSARPRATGADYGYTF. The chain joins TRBV20-1 to TRBJ1-2; no definite D call. The CDR3 extends over 16 amino acids. Germline V gene lookup returns CDR1 DFQATT and CDR2 SNEGSKA (reference sequence). Trimming cost V 3 bases and J 3 bases, with 20 bases left between them.

The V gene is TRBV6-2 or TRBV6-3, the J gene TRBJ2-6, with 7 bases fitting TRBD1. The CDR3 has 19 amino acids. Per the germline V gene, CDR1 is MNHEY and CDR2 is SVGEGT. V trimming: 6 bases; J trimming: 1 base; junction bases outside the gene matches: 15. The CDR3 nucleotides read TGTGCCAGCAGCCCCGACAGGGAGATTCCCTCTTCTGGGGCCAACGTCCTGACTTTC. It yields the protein CASSPDREIPSSGANVLTF.

The V call is TRBV5-1, the J call TRBJ2-1; D call uncertain. Between the trimmed V and J ends, which lost 0 bases and 4 bases, there was a span of 11 bases. The CDR3 is made up of 15 amino acids. CDR1 SGHRS and CDR2 YFSETQ come from the germline V gene. CDR3 protein: CASSLVEPGYNEQFF. The DNA of the CDR3 is TGCGCCAGCAGCTTGGTGGAACCCGGATACAATGAGCAGTTCTTC.

The rearrangement links TRBV12-3 or TRBV12-4 to TRBJ2-7; D unclear. Trimming pared 5 bases from V and 2 bases from J, leaving 13 bases between. This CDR3 region has 14 residues. DNA for the CDR3: TGTGCCAGCAGTCTCTCCGACGAGGCCTACGAGCAGTACTTC. It specifies CASSLSDEAYEQYF.

V usage is TRBV28 and J usage is TRBJ1-5; D is ambiguous. Germline assignment: CDR1 MDHEN and CDR2 SYDVKM. CDR3 length: 14 residues. The ends were cut back, 1 base at V and 5 bases at J, with 9 bases in the middle. CDR3 nucleotides: TGTGCCAGCAGTTTATCAGGATCGGATCAGCCCCAGCATTTT. Protein product: CASSLSGSDQPQHF.

The chain carries TRBV10-3 and TRBJ2-3; no definite D call. CDR3 length: 13 residues. V was pared by 1 base and J by 4 bases, with 6 bases between. The germline gives CDR1 ENHRY, CDR2 SYGVKD. The CDR3: CAISEFSADTQYF. CDR3 in DNA: TGTGCCATCAGTGAGTTCTCGGCAGATACGCAGTATTTT.

V and J are TRBV6-5 and TRBJ2-3, with D hard to call. The germline V gene has CDR1 MNHEY and CDR2 SVGAGI. The germline V and J ends were trimmed by 7 bases and 0 bases, with 14 bases remaining between them. The CDR3 extends over 15 amino acids. CDR3 nucleotide sequence: TGTGCCAGCACGGTCAGAGCCCACAGCACAGATACGCAGTATTTT. It yields the protein CASTVRAHSTDTQYF.

This clonotype was counted between two and nine times. The chain is built from TRBV20-1 and TRBJ2-3; D remains ambiguous. Per the germline V gene, CDR1 is DFQATT and CDR2 is SNEGSKA (reference sequence). V lost 5 bases and J 0 bases, leaving 12 bases between the germline ends. The CDR3 covers 14 residues. The CDR3 protein is CSAFGRQSTDTQYF. CDR3 DNA: TGCAGTGCTTTCGGGCGTCAAAGCACAGATACGCAGTATTTT.

The J gene is TRBJ1-4, the V gene TRBV6-5; 12 positions match TRBD1. This CDR3 has 16 residues. CDR1 and CDR2 from the germline V gene are MNHEY and SVGAGI. V lost 5 bases to trimming and J lost 6 bases; unmatched junction nucleotides: 7. CDR3: CASSRGQGAADEKLFF. The CDR3 nucleotides are TGTGCCAGCAGTCGGGGACAGGGGGCGGCGGATGAAAAACTGTTTTTT.

The rearrangement uses TRBV5-1 and TRBJ2-4, with a weak D call TRBD2 (5 bases). The assigned J gene may be wrong: the sequence end matches TRBJ2-7 better. The CDR3 covers 14 residues. Germline assignment: CDR1 SGHRS and CDR2 YFSETQ. The CDR3 spells CASSPGLSDYEQYF. The CDR3 region has the DNA TGCGCCAGCAGCCCGGGATTGTCCGACTACGAGCAGTACTTC.

This clonotype was observed a few times. V is TRBV7-2 and J is TRBJ2-5, with 8 bases fitting TRBD1. The CDR3 has 16 residues. The germline V gene has CDR1 SGHTA and CDR2 FQGNSA. Trimming removed 0 bases from V and 5 bases from J; junction bases left unmatched: 8. In nucleotides, the CDR3 is TGTGCCAGCAGCTTAGCTAGGGCAGGGGGCAGGGAGACCCAGTACTTC. Its translation is CASSLARAGGRETQYF.

V and J are TRBV4-1 and TRBJ2-5; D is perhaps TRBD1 (6 bases). Germline lookup yields CDR1 MGHRA and CDR2 YSYEKL. With 3 bases removed from V and 2 bases from J, the gap between germline ends came to 10 bases. The CDR3 contains 14 residues. DNA of the CDR3: TGCGCCAGCAGCCAGGGACATTTACAAGAGACCCAGTACTTC. Translated: CASSQGHLQETQYF.

This chain uses TRBV24-1 with TRBJ1-4, with D perhaps TRBD1 (5 bases). The V gene's germline CDR1 is KGHDR and CDR2 SFDVKD. The CDR3 spans 18 residues. V dropped 8 bases and J dropped 0 bases, with 21 bases sitting between them. CDR3 region: CATTFGDSQHATNEKLFF. CDR3 bases: TGTGCCACCACCTTCGGCGACAGCCAACATGCAACTAATGAAAAACTGTTTTTT.

V and J are TRBV20-1 and TRBJ2-7; D possibly matches TRBD1 or TRBD2 (5 bases each). Trimming shortened V by 7 bases and J by 3 bases, and 19 bases separated the two germline ends. Germline V CDR1 and CDR2: DFQATT, SNEGSKA (reference sequence). The CDR3 length is 14 residues. CDR3 DNA sequence: TGCAGTGTAATCGGGGCTGGGTCAGTCTACGAGCAGTACTTC. This codes for CSVIGAGSVYEQYF.

This clonotype has only a few counts. The chain uses TRBV13 and TRBJ2-4; the match to TRBD1 covers 10 bases. With V trimmed by 5 bases and J by 5 bases, 3 bases remained unmatched. The CDR3 consists of 14 residues. CDR1 PRHDT and CDR2 FYEKMQ come from the germline V gene (reference sequence). The CDR3: CASSQTGGENIQYF. The CDR3, as DNA: TGTGCCAGCAGCCAGACAGGGGGCGAAAACATTCAGTACTTC.

The chain links TRBV6-5 to TRBJ2-1, with D tentatively TRBD2 (5 bases). The J call may be mistaken, given a closer DNA end match to TRBJ2-7. This CDR3 has 16 residues. Germline V CDR1 and CDR2: MNHEY, SVGAGI. The CDR3 is CASSYQTRHSYNEQYF. The CDR3 DNA sequence: TGTGCCAGCAGTTACCAAACTAGGCACTCCTACAATGAGCAGTACTTC.

This clonotype appeared a few times. The V gene is TRBV7-8, the J gene TRBJ2-1; the D call may be TRBD1 or TRBD2 (6 bases each). Looked up from germline, CDR1 is SGHVS and CDR2 is FQNEAQ. The ends were cut back, 1 base at V and 2 bases at J, with 12 bases in the middle. The CDR3 consists of 16 residues. The CDR3 loop is CASSLDPGAPYNEQFF. The CDR3 DNA reads as TGTGCCAGCAGCTTAGACCCGGGGGCCCCCTACAATGAGCAGTTCTTC.

The chain employs TRBV6-6 and TRBJ1-4; maybe TRBD1 (5 bases). V lost 5 bases and J lost 7, with 11 bases in between. The CDR3 is 13 residues long. CDR1 and CDR2 (germline): MNHNY, SVGAGI (reference sequence). CDR3 sequence (DNA): TGTGCCAGCAGTACGACAGAGTCTGAAAAACTGTTTTTT. It specifies CASSTTESEKLFF.

The V and J genes are TRBV2 and TRBJ2-7; D is perhaps TRBD2 (6 bases). CDR1 and CDR2 (germline): SNHLY, FYNNEI. The CDR3 contains 15 residues. The ends were cut back, 5 bases at V and 8 bases at J, with 22 bases in the middle. CDR3 DNA sequence: TGTGCCAGCAGTCCCTTCCGGACGGAGGGTAACAAGCAGTACTTC. It encodes CASSPFRTEGNKQYF.

V is TRBV12-3 or TRBV12-4 and J is TRBJ2-5, with 7 bases matching TRBD1. Trimming cost V 9 bases and J 5 bases; bases outside gene matches: 3. The CDR3 is 11 amino acids. CDR3 in amino acids: CASTDRETQYF. The CDR3 DNA reads as TGTGCCAGTACGGACAGGGAGACCCAGTACTTC.